The clone carrying this TCR beta chain was seen a few times. The antigen is not known. Profiling relied on immunoSEQ multiplex PCR, and the TCRdb table lists in-frame clones only, not all of them. The table records 81,000 or so clones, roughly nine tenths of them present only once. The nonmyeloablative bone marrow transplants came from related graft donors, with transient mixed chimerism. CD4+CD25+CD127- Tregs, CD4+CD25- non-Tregs, CD4 and CD8 cells were sorted. This CDR3 spans 15 amino acids. Trimming took off 0 bases at V and 2 bases at J, with 10 bases between the two ends. Germline V CDR1 and CDR2: MNHEY, SVGAGI. The data originate from a study of Tregs in tolerant kidney transplant recipients. Findings of the study overall: Donor-specific Treg expansion exceeded global Treg expansion in tolerant patients, suggesting antigen drive. Validation in larger populations is needed because few patients were studied. Tregs expanded with activated donor B cells seemed most donor-specific.

Specimen: CD4+ T cells from blood (PBMCs), collected 24 months after the transplant. The receptor comes from a human patient who received a combined kidney and bone marrow transplant. Some T cells may be graft donor cells. The chain carries TRBV6-5 and TRBJ1-2; no definite D call. The DNA of the CDR3 is TGTGCCAGCAGTTACTCGATAAGTAGAAACTATGGCTACACCTTC. It encodes CASSYSISRNYGYTF.